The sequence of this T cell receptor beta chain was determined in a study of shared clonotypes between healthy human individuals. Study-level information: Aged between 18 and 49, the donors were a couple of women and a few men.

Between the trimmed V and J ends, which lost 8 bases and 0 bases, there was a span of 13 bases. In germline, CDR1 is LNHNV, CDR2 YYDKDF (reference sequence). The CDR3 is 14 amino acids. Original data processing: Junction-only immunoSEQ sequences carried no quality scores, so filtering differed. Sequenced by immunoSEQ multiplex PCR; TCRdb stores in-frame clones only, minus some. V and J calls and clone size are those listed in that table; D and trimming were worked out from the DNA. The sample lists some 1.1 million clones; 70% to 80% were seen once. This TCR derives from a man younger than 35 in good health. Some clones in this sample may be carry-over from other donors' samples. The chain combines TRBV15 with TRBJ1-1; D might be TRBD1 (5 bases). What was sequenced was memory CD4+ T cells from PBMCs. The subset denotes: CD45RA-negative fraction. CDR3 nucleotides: TGTGCCACCTCCACAGGTAACATGAACACTGAAGCTTTCTTT. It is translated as CATSTGNMNTEAFF.